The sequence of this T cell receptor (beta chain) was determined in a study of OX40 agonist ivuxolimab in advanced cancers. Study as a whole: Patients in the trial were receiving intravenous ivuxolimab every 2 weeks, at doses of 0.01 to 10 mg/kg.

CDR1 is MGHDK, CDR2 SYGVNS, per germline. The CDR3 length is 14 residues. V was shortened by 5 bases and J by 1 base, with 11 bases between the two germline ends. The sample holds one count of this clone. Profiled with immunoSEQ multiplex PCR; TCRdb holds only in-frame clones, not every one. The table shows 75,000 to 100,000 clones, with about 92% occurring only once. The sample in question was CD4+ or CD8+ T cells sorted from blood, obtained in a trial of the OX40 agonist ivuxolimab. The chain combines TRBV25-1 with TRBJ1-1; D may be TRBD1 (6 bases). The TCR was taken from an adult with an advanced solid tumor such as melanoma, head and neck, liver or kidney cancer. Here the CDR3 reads CASSFTGQNTEAFF. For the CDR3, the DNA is TGTGCCAGCAGTTTCACAGGGCAGAACACTGAAGCTTTCTTT.